The clone carrying this T cell receptor (beta chain) was seen a few times. CDR1 is SQVTM and CDR2 is ANQGSEA in the germline V gene. V lost 6 bases to trimming and J lost 2 bases; unmatched junction nucleotides: 5. The CDR3 totals 14 residues. These data are taken from a study of blood T cells in healthy people across ages. Next came a second PCR, run for about 6 to 11 cycles, which used a sample-barcoded 5' primer along with a J-beta primer mix. TCRdb passed the 5' RACE reads through MiXCR, listing each CDR3 protein once. The table has 800,000 to 950,000 distinct CDR3 sequences, 30% to 45% seen once. Donors were systemically healthy Caucasian individuals from Russia aged 6 to 90 years.

The rearrangement uses TRBV29-1 and TRBJ2-1, with 9 bases fitting TRBD2. The sequencing input was blood. This receptor was taken from a man aged 18 to 30 in good health. Written as DNA, the CDR3 is TGCAGCGTGTCCGGCGGGGGGGCCTACAATGAGCAGTTCTTC. It codes for CSVSGGGAYNEQFF.